A selection of T cell receptor beta chains follows, all from one sample in a study of T cells in localized non-small cell lung cancer. Libraries were prepared by immunoSEQ multiplex PCR; TCRdb keeps only in-frame clonotypes and omits some of them. The repertoire holds approximately 2,500 clones, with approximately 31% as singletons. The source material was lung tumor tissue, sampled before any cancer treatment. Every receptor here comes from a female donor over 55 with stage II lung adenocarcinoma. The CDR3 runs from the conserved cysteine through the conserved F or W. The D gene is left open where the match is weak. Only part of the rows carry a size: once, few, many, or a class if the clone is expanded.

>NA|TRBV9|TRBJ2-2|TRBD1
CASSEDRANGELFF
TGTGCCAGCAGTGAAGACAGGGCTAACGGGGAGCTGTTTTTT
>NA|TRBV19|TRBJ2-1|TRBD2
CASSNSGTSGVGVQFF
TGTGCCAGTAGTAATTCCGGGACTAGCGGGGTAGGAGTGCAGTTCTTC
>medium-sized|TRBV6-8|TRBJ1-1|NA
CASSPQTGTGNTEAFF
TGTGCCAGCAGTCCCCAAACCGGGACGGGGAACACTGAAGCTTTCTTT
>NA|TRBV9|TRBJ2-6|NA
CASSVEGLGANVLTF
TGTGCCAGCAGCGTAGAAGGGCTTGGGGCCAACGTCCTGACTTTC
>NA|TRBV6-1|TRBJ1-1|NA
CASSEGIRGLRAFF
TGTGCCAGCAGTGAAGGGATCCGGGGGCTCAGAGCTTTCTTT
>NA|TRBV7-4|TRBJ1-4|NA
CASSVYGTNEKLFF
TGTGCCAGCAGCGTTTACGGAACTAATGAAAAACTGTTTTTT
>once|TRBV19|TRBJ1-6|TRBD1
CASSIDRGANNSPLHF
TGTGCCAGTAGTATCGACAGGGGGGCAAATAATTCACCCCTCCACTTT
>NA|TRBV19|TRBJ2-1|TRBD1
CASSFSGQGFYEQFF
TGTGCCAGTAGTTTCTCGGGACAGGGGTTTTATGAGCAGTTCTTC
>once|TRBV30|TRBJ1-1|TRBD1
CAWSEGRGRRTEAFF
TGTGCCTGGAGTGAGGGCAGGGGGCGTCGGACTGAAGCTTTCTTT
>few|TRBV4-1|TRBJ2-7|TRBD2
CASSHSSGSGGEQYF
TGCGCCAGCAGCCATAGCAGCGGGAGTGGGGGCGAGCAGTACTTC
>few|TRBV6-8|TRBJ1-1|NA
CASTLSRITEAFF
TGTGCCAGCACCCTAAGTAGAATCACTGAAGCTTTCTTT
>once|TRBV18|TRBJ1-2|NA
CASSPGTGPGGYTF
TGTGCCAGCTCACCCGGGACGGGCCCGGGGGGCTACACCTTC
>few|TRBV2|TRBJ1-5|TRBD1
CASSGQGSRNQPQHF
TGTGCCAGCAGCGGACAGGGTTCCCGCAATCAGCCCCAGCATTTT
>medium-sized|TRBV9|TRBJ2-3|NA
CASSDSYGFSPSTDTQYF
TGTGCCAGCAGTGACTCTTATGGGTTCTCTCCCTCCACAGATACGCAGTATTTT
>few|TRBV25-1|TRBJ1-4|NA
CASSEFRSGREEKLFF
TGTGCCAGCAGTGAATTTAGATCGGGACGGGAGGAAAAACTGTTTTTT
>NA|TRBV19|TRBJ1-1|NA
CASSSGTRNTEAFF
TGTGCCAGTAGTTCCGGGACTCGGAACACTGAAGCTTTCTTT
>NA|TRBV5-1|TRBJ1-6|TRBD1
CASSLTGINSPLHF
TGCGCCAGCAGCCTGACAGGGATCAATTCACCCCTCCACTTT
>NA|TRBV28|TRBJ1-2|TRBD1
CASSLEWGTGAYGYTF
TGTGCCAGCAGTTTAGAGTGGGGGACAGGAGCTTATGGCTACACCTTC
>NA|TRBV19|TRBJ1-3|NA
CASSIDSSAGNTIYF
TGTGCCAGTAGTATCGACAGTTCTGCGGGAAACACCATATATTTT
>medium-sized|TRBV11-3|TRBJ2-1|TRBD2
CASSLGLAGGRDEQFF
TGTGCCAGCAGCTTAGGGCTAGCGGGAGGGAGGGATGAGCAGTTCTTC
>NA|TRBV29-1|TRBJ1-2|TRBD1
CSGGGGQGRDGYTF
TGCAGCGGCGGAGGGGGACAGGGAAGAGATGGCTACACCTTC
>medium-sized|TRBV6-8|TRBJ2-7|TRBD1
CAISPGTGSGEQYF
TGTGCCATCAGTCCCGGGACAGGGTCTGGCGAGCAGTACTTC
>NA|TRBV23-1|TRBJ1-6|TRBD1
CASSLAGGAHNSPLHF
TGCGCCAGCAGCTTGGCAGGGGGCGCCCATAATTCACCCCTCCACTTT
>NA|TRBV19|TRBJ2-2|NA
CASSGRKDTGELFF
TGTGCCAGTAGTGGCAGAAAAGACACCGGGGAGCTGTTTTTT
>NA|TRBV19|TRBJ1-5|NA
CASGQVYGNQPQHF
TGTGCCAGTGGGCAGGTCTATGGCAATCAGCCCCAGCATTTT
>few|TRBV9|TRBJ1-2|NA
CASSPTGANYGYTF
TGTGCCAGCAGCCCGACAGGAGCTAACTATGGCTACACCTTC
>medium-sized|TRBV11-3|TRBJ1-2|TRBD1
CASSPRDSGNYGYTF
TGTGCCAGCAGCCCCCGGGACAGCGGGAACTATGGCTACACCTTC
>NA|TRBV11-3|TRBJ2-5|TRBD1
CASSFGQARRETQYF
TGTGCCAGCAGCTTCGGACAGGCTAGGCGAGAGACCCAGTACTTC
>NA|TRBV19|TRBJ1-5|NA
CASRGSNQPQHF
TGTGCCAGCCGAGGTAGCAATCAGCCCCAGCATTTT